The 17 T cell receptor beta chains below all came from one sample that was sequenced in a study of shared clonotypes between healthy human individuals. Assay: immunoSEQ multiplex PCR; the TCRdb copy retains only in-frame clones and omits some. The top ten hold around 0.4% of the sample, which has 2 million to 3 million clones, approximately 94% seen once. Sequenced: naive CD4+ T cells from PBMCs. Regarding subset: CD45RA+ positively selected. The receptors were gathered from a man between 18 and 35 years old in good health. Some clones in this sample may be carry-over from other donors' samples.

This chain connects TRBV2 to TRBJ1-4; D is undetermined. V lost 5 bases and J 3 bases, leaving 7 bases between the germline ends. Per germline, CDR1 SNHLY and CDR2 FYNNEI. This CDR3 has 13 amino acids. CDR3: CASSTRANEKLFF. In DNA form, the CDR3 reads TGTGCCAGCAGTACTAGGGCTAATGAAAAACTGTTTTTT.

Here the CDR3 reads CATRTQRDTEAFF. CDR3 coding DNA: TGTGCCACCCGGACTCAAAGGGACACTGAAGCTTTCTTT. This chain connects TRBV21-1 to TRBJ1-1. TRBV21-1 is listed as a pseudogene. The length of the CDR3 is 13 residues.

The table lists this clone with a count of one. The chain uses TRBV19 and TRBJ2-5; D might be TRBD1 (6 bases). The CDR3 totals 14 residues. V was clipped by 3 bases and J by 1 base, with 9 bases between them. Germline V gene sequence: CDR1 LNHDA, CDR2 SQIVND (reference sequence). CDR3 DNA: TGTGCCAGTAGTATGCTAGGGGGCCAAGAGACCCAGTACTTC. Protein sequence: CASSMLGGQETQYF.

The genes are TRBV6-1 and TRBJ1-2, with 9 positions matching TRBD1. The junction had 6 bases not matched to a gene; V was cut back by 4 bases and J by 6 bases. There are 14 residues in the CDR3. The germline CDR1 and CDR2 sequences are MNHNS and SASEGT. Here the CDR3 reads CASSVNRGRDGYTF. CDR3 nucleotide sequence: TGTGCCAGCAGTGTGAACAGGGGGCGGGATGGCTACACCTTC.

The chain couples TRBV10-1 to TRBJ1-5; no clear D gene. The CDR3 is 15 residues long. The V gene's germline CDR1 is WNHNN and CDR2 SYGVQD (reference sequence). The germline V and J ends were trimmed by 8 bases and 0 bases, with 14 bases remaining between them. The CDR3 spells CASYRQTYSNQPQHF. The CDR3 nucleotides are TGCGCCAGCTACCGGCAGACTTATAGCAATCAGCCCCAGCATTTT.

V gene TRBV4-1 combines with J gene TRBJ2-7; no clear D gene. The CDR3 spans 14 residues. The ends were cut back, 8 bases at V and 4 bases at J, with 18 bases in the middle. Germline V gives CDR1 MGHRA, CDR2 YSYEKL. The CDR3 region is CASRRTPASYEQYF. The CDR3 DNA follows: TGCGCCAGCCGCAGAACACCTGCCTCTTACGAGCAGTACTTC.

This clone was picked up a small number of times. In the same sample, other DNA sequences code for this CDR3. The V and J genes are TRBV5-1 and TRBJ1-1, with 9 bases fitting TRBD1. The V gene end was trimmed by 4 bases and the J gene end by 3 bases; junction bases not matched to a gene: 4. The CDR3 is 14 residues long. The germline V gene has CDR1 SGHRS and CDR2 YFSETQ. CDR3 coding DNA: TGCGCCAGCAGCACGAGGACAGGGGACACTGAAGCTTTCTTT. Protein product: CASSTRTGDTEAFF.

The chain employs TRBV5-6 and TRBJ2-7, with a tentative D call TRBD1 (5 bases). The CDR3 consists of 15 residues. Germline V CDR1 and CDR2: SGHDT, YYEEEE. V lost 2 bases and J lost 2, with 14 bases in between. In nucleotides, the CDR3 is TGTGCCAGCAGCTTTCCTACAATGGGGCCCTACGAGCAGTACTTC. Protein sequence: CASSFPTMGPYEQYF. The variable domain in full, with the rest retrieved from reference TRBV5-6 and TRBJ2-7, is DAGVTQSPTHLIKTRGQQVTLRCSPKSGHDTVSWYQQALGQGPQFIFQYYEEEERQRGNFPDRFSGHQFPNYSSELNVNALLLGDSALYLCASSFPTMGPYEQYFGPGTRLTVT.

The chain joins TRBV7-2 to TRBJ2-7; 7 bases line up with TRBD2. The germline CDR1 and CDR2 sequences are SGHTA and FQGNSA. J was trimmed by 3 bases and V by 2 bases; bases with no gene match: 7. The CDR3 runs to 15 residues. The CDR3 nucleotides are TGTGCCAGCAGCTTACGAGTAGCGGGTGTCTACGAGCAGTACTTC. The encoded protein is CASSLRVAGVYEQYF.

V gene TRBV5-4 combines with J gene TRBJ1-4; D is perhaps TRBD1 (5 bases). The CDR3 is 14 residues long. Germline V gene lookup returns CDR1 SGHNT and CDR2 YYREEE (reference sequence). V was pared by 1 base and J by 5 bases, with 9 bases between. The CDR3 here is CASSLSGPNEKLFF. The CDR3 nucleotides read TGTGCCAGCAGCTTGTCGGGACCGAATGAAAAACTGTTTTTT.

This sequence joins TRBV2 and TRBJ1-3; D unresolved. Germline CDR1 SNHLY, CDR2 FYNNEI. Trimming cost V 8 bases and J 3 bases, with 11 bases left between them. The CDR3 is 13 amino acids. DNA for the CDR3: TGTGCCAGCGCCCCCTCAGGTGGAAACACCATATATTTT. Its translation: CASAPSGGNTIYF.

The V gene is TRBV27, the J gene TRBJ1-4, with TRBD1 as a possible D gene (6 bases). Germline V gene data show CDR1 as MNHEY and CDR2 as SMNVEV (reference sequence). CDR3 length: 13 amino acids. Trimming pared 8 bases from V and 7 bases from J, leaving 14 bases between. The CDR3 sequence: CASQNREGEKLFF. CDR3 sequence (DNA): TGTGCCAGCCAAAACAGGGAGGGTGAAAAACTGTTTTTT.

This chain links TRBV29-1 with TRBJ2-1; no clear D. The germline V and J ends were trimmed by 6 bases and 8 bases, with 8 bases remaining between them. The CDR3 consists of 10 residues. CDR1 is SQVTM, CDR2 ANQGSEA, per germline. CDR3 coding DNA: TGCAGCGTGATAGTCTATGAGCAGTTCTTC. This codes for CSVIVYEQFF.

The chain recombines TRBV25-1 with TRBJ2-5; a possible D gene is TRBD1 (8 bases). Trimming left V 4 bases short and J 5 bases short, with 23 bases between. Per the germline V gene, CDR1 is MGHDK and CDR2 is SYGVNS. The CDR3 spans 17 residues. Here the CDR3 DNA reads TGTGCCAGCAGTGGACGACCTCTACAGGGGGGGATGGAGACCCAGTACTTC. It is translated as CASSGRPLQGGMETQYF.

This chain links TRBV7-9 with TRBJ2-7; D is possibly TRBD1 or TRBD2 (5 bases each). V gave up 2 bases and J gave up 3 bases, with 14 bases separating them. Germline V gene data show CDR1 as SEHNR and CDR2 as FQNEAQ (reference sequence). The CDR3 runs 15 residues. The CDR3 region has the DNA TGTGCCAGCAGCTTAATCGGGGCTATAAACTACGAGCAGTACTTC. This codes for CASSLIGAINYEQYF.

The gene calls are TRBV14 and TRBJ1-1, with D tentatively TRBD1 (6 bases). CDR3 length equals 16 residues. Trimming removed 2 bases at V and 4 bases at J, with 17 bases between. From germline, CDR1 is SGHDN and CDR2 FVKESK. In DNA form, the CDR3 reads TGTGCCAGCAGCCAAATCCCCGGCGGGGGGGCCACTGAAGCTTTCTTT. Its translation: CASSQIPGGGATEAFF.

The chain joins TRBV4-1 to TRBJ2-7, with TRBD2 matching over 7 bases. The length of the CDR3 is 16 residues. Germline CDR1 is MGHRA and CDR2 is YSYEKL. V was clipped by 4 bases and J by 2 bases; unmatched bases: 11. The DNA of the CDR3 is TGCGCCAGCAGCCCTGGTATGGCTAGCGGAACCTACGAGCAGTACTTC. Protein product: CASSPGMASGTYEQYF.